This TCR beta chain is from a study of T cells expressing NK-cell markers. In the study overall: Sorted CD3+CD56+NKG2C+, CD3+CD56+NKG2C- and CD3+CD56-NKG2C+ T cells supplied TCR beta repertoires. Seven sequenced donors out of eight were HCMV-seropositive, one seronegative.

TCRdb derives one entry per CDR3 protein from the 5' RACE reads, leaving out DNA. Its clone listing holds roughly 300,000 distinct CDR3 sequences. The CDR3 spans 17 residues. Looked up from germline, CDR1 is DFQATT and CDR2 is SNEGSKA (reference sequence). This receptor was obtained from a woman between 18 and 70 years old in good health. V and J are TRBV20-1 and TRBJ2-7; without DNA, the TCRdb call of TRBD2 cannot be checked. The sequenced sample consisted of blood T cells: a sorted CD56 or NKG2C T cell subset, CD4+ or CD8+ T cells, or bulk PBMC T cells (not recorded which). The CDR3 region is CSARDRTSGRSSYEQYF.